This T cell receptor (beta chain) is from a study of T cells in women clearing cervical HPV infection. Across the study: Cases were women with histologically confirmed HPV16-related CIN3 or worse, including a couple of invasive cancers. Controls gave blood once infection was undetectable; cases at lesion identification. Only a few women had HLA typing results available.

Germline V lookup: CDR1 DFQATT, CDR2 SNEGSKA (reference sequence). This CDR3 region has 15 residues. Trimming cost V 0 bases and J 3 bases, with 13 bases left between them. MY09/MY11 PCR detected cervical HPV DNA; dot-blot assigned genotypes. Profiling relied on immunoSEQ multiplex PCR, and the TCRdb table lists in-frame clones only, not all of them. This table lists around 21,000 clones. As regards this clone: Read coverage stops 3 residues before the CDR3 terminus; the germline J gene supplies the remainder.

This clonotype was obtained from a woman between 18 and 70 years old with a cervical HPV16 infection that either progressed to CIN3+ or cleared (not recorded which). Input material: blood buffy coat. J is TRBJ2-3 and V is TRBV20-1; D is perhaps TRBD1 (7 bases). CDR3: CSARDTGEVTDTQYF. CDR3 DNA, as far as it was read: TGCAGTGCTAGAGATACAGGGGAGGTGACAGATACG.